The clone carrying this T cell receptor (beta chain) was detected once. The sample comes from a study of blood T cell repertoires in COVID-19. Overall study context: Acute and convalescent COVID-19 samples came from the United States, Italy and Spain. From T cells, B-cell-depleted T cells, or PBMCs came the material, which was cDNA or gDNA.

This CDR3 is built from 18 residues. J lost 6 bases, V lost 0 bases, and 11 bases had no gene match. Germline lookup yields CDR1 MNHEY and CDR2 SMNVEV (reference sequence). Original analysis: Estimates of nucleated cell counts were drawn from the amplification of reference gene primers. Measured with immunoSEQ multiplex PCR; TCRdb has only the in-frame clones, and not every one. The D gene and trimming were derived from the DNA, and the V and J assignments and clone size from that table. The sample lists under 200,000 clones, 80% to 85% occurring once. The receptor's source is a man aged 65 to 79 with active or convalescent COVID-19. The chain couples TRBV27 to TRBJ2-1, with 10 bases that match TRBD1. Sequenced sample: peripheral blood. The CDR3 DNA sequence: TGTGCCAGCAGTTTATCCAGACAGGGGGCCTATGGACTCAATGAGCAGTTCTTC. Protein sequence: CASSLSRQGAYGLNEQFF.